This T cell receptor (beta chain) was observed in a study of cytomegalovirus exposure and HLA in healthy donors. About the study: In an earlier analysis, 90 million to 130 million unique TCR beta sequences were found from about 190 million T cells.

Study outcomes and limitations: V- and J-gene trimming of TCR beta was linked (in a later analysis) to a missense DCLRE1C variant. The authors confirmed in vitro that a few CMV-associated chains were specific for CMV antigens.

Germline assignment: CDR1 MNHNY and CDR2 SVGAGI (reference sequence). This CDR3 spans 14 amino acids. The V end lost 4 bases, the J end lost 7 bases, and 14 bases lay between the germline ends. As concerns this clone: Its target is not known.

The study ran its PCR with 60 Vbeta and 13 Jbeta primers. Only in-frame clones appear in the TCRdb table, and some are missing; sequencing was by immunoSEQ multiplex PCR. The sample has 150,000 to 200,000 clones, roughly four fifths seen once. What was sequenced was PBMCs. J is TRBJ1-5 and V is TRBV6-6; D is uncertain. This clonotype was sampled from a woman younger than 45 in good health and CMV-seropositive. CDR3 in amino acids: CASSSGQTAQPQHF. CDR3 bases: TGTGCCAGCAGTTCGGGTCAAACCGCGCAGCCCCAGCATTTT.